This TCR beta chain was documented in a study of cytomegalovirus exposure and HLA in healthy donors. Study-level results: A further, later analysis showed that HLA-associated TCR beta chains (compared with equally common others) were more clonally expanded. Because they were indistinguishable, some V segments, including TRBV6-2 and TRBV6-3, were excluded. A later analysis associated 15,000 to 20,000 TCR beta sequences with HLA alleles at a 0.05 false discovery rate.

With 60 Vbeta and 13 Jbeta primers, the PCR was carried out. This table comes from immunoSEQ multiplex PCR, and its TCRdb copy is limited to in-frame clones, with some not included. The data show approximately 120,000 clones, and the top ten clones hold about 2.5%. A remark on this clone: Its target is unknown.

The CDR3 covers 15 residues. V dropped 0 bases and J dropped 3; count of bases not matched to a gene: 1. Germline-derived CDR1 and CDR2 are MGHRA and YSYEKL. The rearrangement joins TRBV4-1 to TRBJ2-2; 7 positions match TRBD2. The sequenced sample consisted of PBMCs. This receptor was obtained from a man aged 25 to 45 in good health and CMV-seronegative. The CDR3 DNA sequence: TGCGCCAGCAGCCAAGATGGGGGGGACACCGGGGAGCTGTTTTTT. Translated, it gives CASSQDGGDTGELFF.